The clone carrying this T cell receptor (beta chain) was seen at least ten times. One end of the junction varies from germline; a read error may be responsible. This beta chain is a stray sequence in a library constructed for alpha chains; its clone size is not meaningful. Each TCR cDNA molecule bore a unique molecular identifier. TCRdb re-analysed the 5' RACE reads in MiXCR, keeping a single row per CDR3 protein. The sample records 7,600 or so distinct CDR3 sequences, roughly 6.4% being singletons. The V gene's germline CDR1 is LGHDT and CDR2 YNNKEL (reference sequence). CDR3 size: 15 residues. The entry originates in a study of spatial heterogeneity in lung cancer. Overall study context: Sequence detection consistently recorded a greater number of beta-chain than alpha-chain sequences.

Regarding time point: sample taken at primary tumor resection. The sequenced material consisted of unsorted whole RNA from tumor, nontumor lung or frozen PBMC. The clonotype was recovered from a male donor with early-stage non-small cell lung cancer. The sample in question was PBMCs, obtained at surgery. V and J are TRBV3-1 and TRBJ2-7, with 15 positions matching TRBD2. The CDR3 nucleotides read TGTGCCAGCAGCCCACCCGGACTAGCGGGAGGGCCCCCTACCTTC. Protein sequence: CASSPPGLAGGPPTF.